The 22 T cell receptor beta chains given below trace back to one sample, sequenced in a study of regulatory T cells in long-lasting Graves disease. Time point of the sample: newly diagnosed GD, antithyroid drugs for less than 3 months. Scientists built the TCR library using RNA that was extracted from PBMCs. Assembly of TCR beta libraries relied on iRepertoire HTBI primers together with Arm-PCR of CDR3 regions. TCRdb ran MiXCR on the multiplex PCR reads and lists one entry per CDR3 protein. The sample records some 370,000 distinct CDR3 sequences, approximately 12% being singletons. This same sample was also taken into another study, of T cells in Graves' hyperthyroidism and ophthalmopathy.

The sequencing used peripheral blood mononuclear cells (PBMCs), collected at new diagnosis, from a patient treated with antithyroid drugs. These receptors were taken from a woman in her late teens or twenties with Graves disease.

A few counts support this clonotype. This chain links TRBV29-1 with TRBJ2-5, with 8 bases aligning to TRBD1. Germline loops: CDR1 SQVTM, CDR2 ANQGSEA. The CDR3 has 14 residues. Trimming took 3 bases from V and 4 from J; bases not matched to a gene: 7. The CDR3 region is CSVDGQGRGETQYF. CDR3 DNA: TGCAGCGTTGATGGACAGGGCCGGGGAGAGACCCAGTACTTC.

This clonotype was counted between two and nine times. A much larger clone differs from this one at a single base, so this may be a read error. The chain recombines TRBV10-3 with TRBJ2-2; tentatively, D is TRBD2 (6 bases). The CDR3 length is 14 residues. Germline CDR1 ENHRY, CDR2 SYGVKD. Between the trimmed V and J ends, which lost 10 bases and 3 bases, there was a span of 15 bases. The CDR3 spells CANSRGTDTGELFF. The CDR3 region has the DNA TGTGCCAACTCCCGGGGGACCGACACCGGGGAGCTGTTTTTT.

The sample holds many counts of this clonotype. V gene TRBV13 combines with J gene TRBJ2-3; D is unclear. The V end lost 4 bases, the J end lost 5 bases, and 10 bases lay between the germline ends. Germline lookup yields CDR1 PRHDT and CDR2 FYEKMQ (reference sequence). This CDR3 spans 13 amino acids. CDR3 sequence (DNA): TGTGCCAGCAGCTCGGACCTAAGAGATACGCAGTATTTT. Translation gives CASSSDLRDTQYF. Full variable domain (outside the CDR3, taken from reference TRBV13 and TRBJ2-3): AAGVIQSPRHLIKEKRETATLKCYPIPRHDTVYWYQQGPGQDPQFLISFYEKMQSDKGSIPDRFSAQQFSDYHSELNMSSLELGDSALYFCASSSDLRDTQYFGPGTRLTVL.

The CDR3 loop reads CSANSDRSSYEQYF. CDR3 nucleotide sequence: TGCAGTGCCAACTCGGACAGGAGCTCCTACGAGCAGTACTTC. This chain joins TRBV20-1 and TRBJ2-7, with 7 bases matching TRBD1. With 6 bases clipped from V and 0 bases from J, the junction kept 8 bases outside the gene matches. Germline V CDR1 and CDR2: DFQATT, SNEGSKA (reference sequence). This CDR3 has 14 residues.

Note on this clonotype: A much larger clone lies a single base off, so this may be a read error. The J gene is TRBJ1-1, the V gene TRBV19, with D tentatively TRBD1 (5 bases). Germline lookup yields CDR1 LNHDA and CDR2 SQIVND (reference sequence). The CDR3 loop spans 15 amino acids. The CDR3 is CASSIAGTVNTEALF. In DNA, the CDR3 is TGTGCCAGTAGTATAGCAGGGACGGTGAACACTGAAGCTCTCTTT.

The chain links TRBV27 to TRBJ1-4; maybe TRBD1 (6 bases). The CDR3 is 15 residues long. The V and J ends lost 6 bases and 7 bases respectively, with 18 bases between them. Germline CDR1 MNHEY, CDR2 SMNVEV (reference sequence). CDR3 region: CASSRRQARGEKLFF. CDR3 bases: TGTGCCAGCAGCCGTCGACAGGCGCGAGGTGAAAAACTGTTTTTT.

Only a few counts were recorded for this clonotype. V gene TRBV4-3 combines with J gene TRBJ2-3; 9 nucleotides align to TRBD2. V trimming: 0 bases; J trimming: 2 bases; junction bases outside the gene matches: 12. This CDR3 spans 19 amino acids. Germline-derived CDR1 and CDR2 are LGHNA and YSLEER. CDR3: CASSQDSISAGGITDTQYF. CDR3 bases: TGCGCCAGCAGCCAAGATTCTATTTCGGCGGGGGGGATCACAGATACGCAGTATTTT.

Ten or more counts support this clonotype. The chain employs TRBV6-1 and TRBJ2-1; tentatively, D is TRBD2 (7 bases). Trimming removed 6 bases from V and 7 bases from J, with 31 bases in between. Germline CDR1 MNHNS, CDR2 SASEGT. The CDR3 is made up of 19 amino acids. This CDR3 reads CASSPRGGRALPTLNEQFF. DNA of the CDR3: TGTGCCAGCAGCCCCCGAGGGGGGAGGGCCCTCCCCACGCTTAATGAGCAGTTCTTC.

The chain recombines TRBV29-1 with TRBJ1-2; D not certain. V dropped 3 bases and J dropped 4 bases, with 18 bases sitting between them. Germline V lookup: CDR1 SQVTM, CDR2 ANQGSEA. CDR3 size: 15 residues. The CDR3 loop is CSVEGSDPIAYGYTF. Here the CDR3 DNA reads TGCAGCGTTGAGGGGTCAGACCCCATCGCCTATGGCTACACCTTC.

This clonotype was seen many times. The chain has TRBV27 and TRBJ1-6; possibly TRBD1 for D (5 bases). Germline V gene lookup returns CDR1 MNHEY and CDR2 SMNVEV (reference sequence). The CDR3 spans 15 residues. V was trimmed by 10 bases and J by 3 bases, leaving 16 bases between them. CDR3 protein: CATKAGTGYNSPLHF. In nucleotides, the CDR3 is TGTGCCACTAAAGCAGGGACCGGCTATAATTCACCCCTCCACTTT.

About this clonotype itself: A much larger clone sits a single nucleotide away, making a read error possible. The chain joins TRBV5-5 to TRBJ2-7; no clear D. Trimming removed 4 bases from V and 6 bases from J, with 17 bases in between. CDR3 length: 14 residues. Germline V gives CDR1 SGHKS, CDR2 YYEKEE (reference sequence). The CDR3 DNA sequence: TGTGCCAGCAGCCAGCAACCGAAACCCTGCGAGCAGTACTTC. Encoded protein: CASSQQPKPCEQYF.

This clonotype was seen at least ten times. This chain connects TRBV11-2 to TRBJ2-7, with a tentative D call TRBD1 (6 bases). The length of the CDR3 is 16 residues. The germline V gene encodes CDR1 SGHAT and CDR2 FQNNGV. With 5 bases removed from V and 0 bases from J, the gap between germline ends came to 17 bases. Written as DNA, the CDR3 is TGTGCCAGCAGCCGATTTACAGGGTGGAGCTCCTACGAGCAGTACTTC. It is translated as CASSRFTGWSSYEQYF.

In its sample, this clonotype was seen many times. The chain employs TRBV2 and TRBJ1-3, with 7 bases that match TRBD1. CDR3 length: 14 amino acids. The trim removed 8 bases at V and 3 bases at J, leaving 7 bases unmatched. Germline CDR1 SNHLY, CDR2 FYNNEI. The CDR3 region has the DNA TGTGCCAGCCGATGGGACAGTAATGGAAACACCATATATTTT. Amino acids: CASRWDSNGNTIYF.

Ten or more counts support this clonotype. The chain is built from TRBV3-1 and TRBJ2-7, with D unclear. CDR1 is LGHDT, CDR2 YNNKEL, per germline (reference sequence). V dropped 4 bases and J dropped 6 bases, with 16 bases sitting between them. The CDR3 loop spans 14 amino acids. The CDR3 DNA reads TGTGCCAGCAGCCTCGGAGCCACCTCGTTCGAGCAGTACTTC. Amino acid sequence: CASSLGATSFEQYF.

As to this clonotype: A read error is possible here, since a much larger clone lies one base away. This chain links TRBV12-3 or TRBV12-4 with TRBJ2-1, with 9 nucleotides matching TRBD2. Trimming removed 6 bases from V and 6 bases from J; junction bases left unmatched: 6. CDR3 size: 14 residues. CDR3 nucleotides: TGTGCCAGCAGCTTTAGCGGGAGCCTCAATGAGCAGTTCTTC. This codes for CASSFSGSLNEQFF.

With regard to this clonotype: This could be a read error, since a much larger clone is one nucleotide away. This chain joins TRBV12-3 or TRBV12-4 and TRBJ2-1; 8 positions match TRBD2. The CDR3 contains 16 residues. CDR3 DNA: TGTGCCAGCAGTTCCACCCTAGCGGGCTCCTACGATGAGCAGTTCTTC. Amino acid sequence: CASSSTLAGSYDEQFF.

V gene TRBV6-1 combines with J gene TRBJ1-2, with D uncertain. Trimming left V 4 bases short and J 6 bases short, with 15 bases between. The CDR3 length is 14 residues. The germline gives CDR1 MNHNS, CDR2 SASEGT. CDR3 coding DNA: TGTGCCAGCAGTGTGGCCCGGGCTCGAGATGGCTACACCTTC. Amino acids: CASSVARARDGYTF.

A few counts support this clonotype. The chain employs TRBV4-1 and TRBJ1-1; a possible D gene is TRBD1 (5 bases). There are 13 residues in the CDR3. From germline, CDR1 is MGHRA and CDR2 YSYEKL. V lost 0 bases and J 6 bases, leaving 8 bases between the germline ends. CDR3 sequence reads: CASSQEGASEAFF. Written as DNA, the CDR3 is TGCGCCAGCAGCCAAGAAGGGGCCTCTGAAGCTTTCTTT.

The sample holds many counts of this clonotype. The gene calls are TRBV29-1 and TRBJ1-2; 7 positions agree with TRBD1. V lost 5 bases to trimming and J lost 4 bases; unmatched junction nucleotides: 4. Germline CDR1 is SQVTM and CDR2 is ANQGSEA. There are 12 residues in the CDR3. The DNA of the CDR3 is TGCAGCGTTCCCGGACAGGTCTATGGCTACACCTTC. Its protein product is CSVPGQVYGYTF.

The chain is built from TRBV6-2 or TRBV6-3 and TRBJ2-7; D might be TRBD2 (6 bases). V was trimmed by 0 bases and J by 7 bases, leaving 13 bases between them. The CDR3 has 14 residues. Germline V gives CDR1 MNHEY, CDR2 SVGEGT. The CDR3 DNA is TGTGCCAGCAGTTACTCAGTGCTAGCGCGGGAGCAGTACTTC. It specifies CASSYSVLAREQYF.

This clonotype was picked up many times. This sequence joins TRBV7-8 and TRBJ1-3; 9 nucleotides match TRBD1. This CDR3 region has 19 residues. Germline CDR1 reads SGHVS; CDR2 reads FQNEAQ. V dropped 4 bases and J dropped 2; count of bases not matched to a gene: 15. The CDR3 protein is CASSSYPLQGARPGNTIYF. CDR3 nucleotides: TGTGCCAGCAGCTCTTACCCCTTACAGGGGGCGCGACCTGGAAACACCATATATTTT.

Many counts were recorded for this clonotype. The CDR3 here is CASSIGLAVQETQYF. CDR3 DNA sequence: TGTGCCAGCAGCATAGGACTAGCGGTGCAAGAGACCCAGTACTTC. This chain connects TRBV9 to TRBJ2-5, with TRBD2 matching over 10 bases. The CDR3 length is 15 residues. Germline lookup yields CDR1 SGDLS and CDR2 YYNGEE. After removal of 4 bases from V and 2 bases from J, the junction contained 5 bases not matched to a gene. Full variable domain (outside the CDR3, taken from reference TRBV9 and TRBJ2-5): DSGVTQTPKHLITATGQRVTLRCSPRSGDLSVYWYQQSLDQGLQFLIQYYNGEERAKGNILERFSAQQFPDLHSELNLSSLELGDSALYFCASSIGLAVQETQYFGPGTRLLVL.